This entry concerns a single TCR beta chain. Antigen unknown. Germline V lookup: CDR1 MNHEY, CDR2 SVGAGI. This CDR3 contains 14 residues. Trimming shortened V by 7 bases and J by 1 base, and 13 bases separated the two germline ends. Reverse transcription of roughly 0.5 to 1 ug RNA was carried out with random hexamers. TCRdb itself ran the immunoSEQ multiplex PCR reads through MiXCR, one entry per CDR3 protein. The repertoire holds 170,000 or so distinct CDR3 sequences, with roughly 95% as singletons. The sample comes from a study of CD8 T cells in Susac syndrome. General study points: The study's TCR sequencing and HLA analysis drew on a certain number of individuals. That number was acknowledged as relatively small.

The chain combines TRBV6-5 with TRBJ1-1; unclear D gene. The clonotype was recovered from a human donor with Susac syndrome. Sequenced material: CD4+ T cells from PBMCs. In DNA form, the CDR3 reads TGTGCCAGCATGAGCAAAACTAAGAACACTGAAGCTTTCTTT. This gives the protein CASMSKTKNTEAFF.